This paragraph covers one T cell receptor beta chain sequence. Generated by immunoSEQ multiplex PCR, the TCRdb table keeps only in-frame clones and is missing some. The sample records about 190,000 clones, 90% being singletons. The germline V and J ends were trimmed by 1 base and 12 bases, with 19 bases remaining between them. This CDR3 has 15 residues. Germline CDR1 SGHDN, CDR2 FVKESK. The sample originates from a study of blood T cell repertoires in COVID-19. Across the study: Samples of COVID-19 (acute and convalescent) were obtained from the United States, Italy and Spain.

This clonotype was obtained from a man in his fifties or sixties with acute or convalescent COVID-19. The chain has TRBV14 and TRBJ2-1; TRBD2 is a possible D gene (6 bases). The specimen was peripheral blood. CDR3 residues: CASSQAGNLASGQFF. The CDR3 region has the DNA TGTGCCAGCAGCCAAGCCGGAAATCTAGCGTCCGGGCAGTTCTTC. Using reference TRBV14 and TRBJ2-1 for the parts outside the CDR3, the full variable domain is EAGVTQFPSHSVIEKGQTVTLRCDPISGHDNLYWYRRVMGKEIKFLLHFVKESKQDESGMPNNRFLAERTGGTYSTLKVQPAELEDSGVYFCASSQAGNLASGQFFGPGTRLTVL.